This paragraph covers one T cell receptor beta chain sequence. Its antigen is unknown. The data are from a study of T-cell memory formation after mild COVID-19. Study-level background: There were largely donor-specific TCR clusters. The study, taken as a whole, reports: There was a balanced CD4/CD8 profile in clones contracting day 15 to 85, and later expanders leaned CD4+. There was no confirmation that second-wave clones peaking on day 37 were SARS-CoV-2 specific.

5'RACE with constant-segment primers built TCRalpha and TCRbeta cDNA libraries with UMIs. TCRdb re-called the 5' RACE reads through MiXCR, storing one row per CDR3 protein. Of about 560,000 distinct CDR3 sequences listed, less than 25% are singletons. V was clipped by 5 bases and J by 0 bases, with 11 bases between them. The CDR3 is made up of 15 amino acids. CDR1 and CDR2 (germline): SGHTA, FQGNSA. The chain links TRBV7-2 to TRBJ1-3, with D perhaps matching TRBD1 (6 bases). Specimen: PBMCs or a T cell subset sorted from them (not recorded which). The TCR was taken from an adult woman who had mild COVID-19 (a few samples of this study predate the infection). Cell type and time point are not known. The CDR3 region has the DNA TGTGCCAGCAGCCCCCGGACAGCCTCTGGAAACACCATATATTTT. Its protein is CASSPRTASGNTIYF.